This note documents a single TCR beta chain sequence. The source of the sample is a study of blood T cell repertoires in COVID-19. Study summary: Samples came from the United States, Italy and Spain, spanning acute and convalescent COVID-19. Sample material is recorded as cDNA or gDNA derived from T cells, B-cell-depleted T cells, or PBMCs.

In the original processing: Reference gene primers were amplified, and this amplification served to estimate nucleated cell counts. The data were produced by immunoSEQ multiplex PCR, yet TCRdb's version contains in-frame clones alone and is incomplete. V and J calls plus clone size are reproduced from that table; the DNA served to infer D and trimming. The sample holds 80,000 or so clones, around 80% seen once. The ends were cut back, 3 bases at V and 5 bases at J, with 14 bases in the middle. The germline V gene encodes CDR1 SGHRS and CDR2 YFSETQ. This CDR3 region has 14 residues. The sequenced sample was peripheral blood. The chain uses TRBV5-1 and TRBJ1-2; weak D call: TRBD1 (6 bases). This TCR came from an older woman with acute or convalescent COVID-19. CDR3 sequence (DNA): TGCGCCAGCAGCTCTAGGGGGTCTGGTTATGGCTACACCTTC. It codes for CASSSRGSGYGYTF.